A single sample is the source of the 20 T cell receptor beta chains below, sequenced in a study of T cells in Graves' hyperthyroidism and ophthalmopathy. The CDR3 regions of TCR beta were amplified from RNA transcripts. First-round RT-PCR with HTBI primers amplified the TCR CDR3 region. TCRdb reprocessed the multiplex PCR reads with MiXCR, giving one entry per CDR3 protein. The table has 700,000 to 950,000 distinct CDR3 sequences, approximately 36% seen once. The sequenced sample consisted of blood. Receptors were obtained from a middle-aged woman with Graves' hyperthyroidism.

V and J are TRBV6-5 and TRBJ2-7; TRBD1 is a possible D gene (6 bases). From germline, CDR1 is MNHEY and CDR2 SVGAGI. Trimming shortened V by 8 bases and J by 0 bases, and 14 bases separated the two germline ends. This CDR3 has 14 residues. In DNA form, the CDR3 reads TGTGCCAGCGCGTTAGAGGACAGCTCCTACGAGCAGTACTTC. Translation: CASALEDSSYEQYF.

In the case of this clonotype: This may arise from a read error, as a much more abundant clone is one base away. V gene TRBV7-9 combines with J gene TRBJ2-5; TRBD1 agrees at 9 bases. The germline gives CDR1 SEHNR, CDR2 FQNEAQ (reference sequence). The CDR3 totals 14 residues. V shed 6 bases and J 5 bases; nucleotides not matched to a gene: 7. The CDR3 sequence is CASRRGQGWETQYF. The CDR3 bases are TGTGCCAGCAGGCGGGGACAGGGTTGGGAGACCCAGTACTTC.

This clonotype was observed many times. V gene TRBV10-3 combines with J gene TRBJ2-7; weak D call: TRBD2 (5 bases). Trimming removed 6 bases from V and 7 bases from J, with 10 bases in between. The CDR3 loop spans 11 amino acids. CDR1 is ENHRY, CDR2 SYGVKD, per germline. The CDR3 coding sequence is TGTGCCATCAGCCAACCGGGGGAGCAGTACTTC. Its protein product is CAISQPGEQYF.

This clonotype was seen repeatedly, ten times or more. The chain employs TRBV7-2 and TRBJ2-6; perhaps D is TRBD1 or TRBD2 (6 bases each). The CDR3 covers 16 residues. Germline V gene lookup returns CDR1 SGHTA and CDR2 FQGNSA. V shed 2 bases and J shed 4 bases, with 12 bases lying between them. CDR3 bases: TGTGCCAGCAGCTTATGGGGGGCGATCGGGGCCAACGTCCTGACTTTC. Translating it yields CASSLWGAIGANVLTF.

J is TRBJ2-3 and V is TRBV15; D uncertain. Trimming removed 1 base at V and 7 bases at J, with 15 bases between. Per the germline V gene, CDR1 is LNHNV and CDR2 is YYDKDF (reference sequence). CDR3 size: 15 residues. Here the CDR3 reads CATSRGTEPPNTQYF. CDR3 nucleotide sequence: TGTGCCACCAGCAGAGGGACCGAACCGCCAAATACGCAGTATTTT.

A remark on this clonotype: A clone one base away is much larger, so this may be a read error. This chain uses TRBV9 with TRBJ1-1; D gene ambiguous. The CDR3 has 15 residues. CDR1 is SGDLS, CDR2 YYNGEE, per germline. CDR3 bases: TGTGCCAGCGGCGTAGAATCGGGCTTGAACACTGAAGCTTTCTTT. Translated, it gives CASGVESGLNTEAFF.

This clonotype appeared many times. The chain employs TRBV20-1 and TRBJ1-4; D remains unclear. Germline V gene sequence: CDR1 DFQATT, CDR2 SNEGSKA (reference sequence). This CDR3 comprises 14 residues. The V and J ends lost 1 base and 7 bases respectively, with 13 bases between them. The CDR3 DNA sequence: TGCAGTGCTAGAGGGGCAGGAGCGGGTGAAAAACTGTTTTTT. Protein sequence: CSARGAGAGEKLFF.

This clonotype was observed at least ten times. J is TRBJ1-6 and V is TRBV7-9, with D possibly TRBD1 on 5 matching bases. This CDR3 has 14 amino acids. Looked up from germline, CDR1 is SEHNR and CDR2 is FQNEAQ (reference sequence). The germline V and J ends were trimmed by 2 bases and 7 bases, with 9 bases remaining between them. The CDR3 loop reads CASSLQGRNSPLHF. CDR3 sequence (DNA): TGTGCCAGCAGCTTACAGGGAAGGAATTCACCCCTCCACTTT. The variable domain in full, completed from reference TRBV7-9 and TRBJ1-6, reads DTGVSQNPRHKITKRGQNVTFRCDPISEHNRLYWYRQTLGQGPEFLTYFQNEAQLEKSRLLSDRFSAERPKGSFSTLEIQRTEQGDSAMYLCASSLQGRNSPLHFGNGTRLTVT.

V gene TRBV12-3 or TRBV12-4 combines with J gene TRBJ1-3; D may be TRBD1 (6 bases). The CDR3 totals 14 residues. Trimming removed 6 bases at V and 2 bases at J, with 11 bases between. This chain's CDR3 is CASSRTVPGNTIYF. In DNA form, the CDR3 reads TGTGCCAGCAGCCGGACAGTCCCTGGAAACACCATATATTTT.

Of note for this clonotype: A clone one base away is much larger, so this may be a read error. The J gene is TRBJ1-2, the V gene TRBV10-3, with 8 bases lining up with TRBD1. The germline CDR1 and CDR2 sequences are ENHRY and SYGVKD. V was pared by 7 bases and J by 3 bases, with 7 bases of the junction left unmatched. The CDR3 runs to 14 residues. In DNA form, the CDR3 reads TGTGCCATCATCCTAGACAGGGGAGACTATGGCTACACCTTC. This gives the protein CAIILDRGDYGYTF.

Here the CDR3 reads CASIRDSSYNSPLHF. The DNA for the CDR3 is TGTGCCAGCATTAGGGACAGCTCCTATAATTCACCCCTCCACTTT. This chain joins TRBV6-5 and TRBJ1-6, with TRBD1 matching over 7 bases. V lost 7 bases to trimming and J lost 0 bases; unmatched junction nucleotides: 3. Germline CDR1 and CDR2: MNHEY and SVGAGI. This CDR3 has 15 residues.

The rearrangement links TRBV10-2 to TRBJ1-2; D is unresolved. CDR1 WSHSY and CDR2 SAAADI come from the germline V gene. The CDR3 loop spans 15 amino acids. V lost 1 base, J lost 1 base, and 10 bases lay in between. The CDR3 DNA sequence: TGCGCCAGCAGTGAGTATCGGGAGGATAACTATGGCTACACCTTC. Protein sequence: CASSEYREDNYGYTF.

This clonotype was found many times. The V gene is TRBV13, the J gene TRBJ1-5, with D unresolved. Germline CDR1 is PRHDT and CDR2 is FYEKMQ (reference sequence). The CDR3 totals 12 residues. Trimming cost V 5 bases and J 9 bases, with 11 bases left between them. The CDR3, as DNA: TGTGCCAGCAGCGCCCGTCCTGGGCCCCAGCATTTT. Encoded protein: CASSARPGPQHF.

The V gene is TRBV3-1, the J gene TRBJ1-1; the match to TRBD1 covers 8 bases. This CDR3 is 16 amino acids long. V was pared by 8 bases and J by 6 bases, with 17 bases of the junction left unmatched. From germline, CDR1 is LGHDT and CDR2 YNNKEL (reference sequence). The CDR3 DNA sequence: TGTGCCAGCGCATCGGACAGGGAGGGATTTGACGCTGAAGCTTTCTTT. Translating gives CASASDREGFDAEAFF.

V is TRBV7-2 and J is TRBJ1-6; tentatively, D is TRBD1 (5 bases). V shed 4 bases and J shed 9 bases, with 16 bases lying between them. Germline assignment: CDR1 SGHTA and CDR2 FQGNSA. The CDR3 is made up of 15 amino acids. The DNA for the CDR3 is TGTGCCAGCAGCTGGACTAGCGGGGGACGTTCACCCCTCCACTTT. Protein product: CASSWTSGGRSPLHF.

The rearrangement joins TRBV20-1 to TRBJ1-1; TRBD1 agrees at 9 bases. CDR1 and CDR2 (germline): DFQATT, SNEGSKA (reference sequence). CDR3 length: 14 amino acids. V lost 6 bases to trimming and J lost 2 bases; unmatched junction nucleotides: 7. CDR3 in amino acids: CSAFGTGLNTEAFF. DNA of the CDR3: TGCAGTGCCTTTGGGACAGGGTTAAACACTGAAGCTTTCTTT.

The rearrangement links TRBV20-1 to TRBJ1-1; D call uncertain. This CDR3 spans 13 amino acids. V was cut by 1 base and J by 7 bases, with 13 bases left in between. Germline V gives CDR1 DFQATT, CDR2 SNEGSKA (reference sequence). The CDR3: CSARVTLRSEAFF. CDR3 bases: TGCAGTGCTAGAGTAACCCTGAGGAGTGAAGCTTTCTTT.

This clonotype was found many times. CDR3 in DNA: TGTGCCATGGGGGGGGGATTATCATCCTACGAGCAGTACTTC. Translated: CAMGGGLSSYEQYF. The V and J genes are TRBV10-3 and TRBJ2-7; 7 bases line up with TRBD2. The germline V gene encodes CDR1 ENHRY and CDR2 SYGVKD. This CDR3 comprises 14 residues. The V segment lost 9 bases and the J segment 1 base; nucleotides outside the gene matches: 9.

Turning to this clonotype: Given a much more abundant clone one base away, this may be a read error. The chain carries TRBV6-5 and TRBJ2-2; the D gene is possibly TRBD2 (6 bases). CDR3 size: 12 residues. Germline V gene data show CDR1 as MNHEY and CDR2 as SVGAGI. CDR3 DNA sequence: TGTGCCAGCAGTTACTACACCGGGGGGCTGTTTTTT. It yields the protein CASSYYTGGLFF.

V gene TRBV5-1 combines with J gene TRBJ1-4; D is possibly TRBD1 (6 bases). The CDR3 is 15 residues long. With 3 bases removed from V and 7 bases from J, the gap between germline ends came to 16 bases. Germline V lookup: CDR1 SGHRS, CDR2 YFSETQ. The CDR3 DNA reads as TGCGCCAGCAGCTCCTCGGGGGCCGCAGGTGAAAAACTGTTTTTT. It yields the protein CASSSSGAAGEKLFF.